A single T cell receptor beta chain is shown here with its context. Germline lookup yields CDR1 SGHRS and CDR2 YFSETQ. CDR3 length equals 15 residues. With 4 bases clipped from V and 7 bases from J, the junction kept 7 bases outside the gene matches. The source of the sample is a study of blood T cell repertoires in COVID-19. The wider study: Sites in the United States, Italy and Spain provided acute and convalescent COVID-19 samples. T cells, B-cell-depleted T cells, or PBMCs provided the cDNA or gDNA that served as material.

Original handling: The authors estimated nucleated cell counts from reference gene primer amplification. TCRdb's copy holds only in-frame clones and misses some; the assay was immunoSEQ multiplex PCR. V, J and clone size were drawn from that table, and D and trimming were deduced from the DNA. The sample records over 200,000 clones, approximately 87% being singletons. This TCR derives from a man between 60 and 75 years old who had recovered from COVID-19. This rearrangement joins TRBV5-1 to TRBJ2-7, with TRBD2 matching 14 bases. The specimen sequenced was peripheral blood. Here the CDR3 reads CASSPGLAGVGEQYF. In DNA, the CDR3 is TGCGCCAGCAGCCCGGGACTAGCGGGAGTAGGAGAGCAGTACTTC.